The source of this T cell receptor beta chain is a study of cytomegalovirus exposure and HLA in healthy donors. The PCR had 60 Vbeta and 13 Jbeta primers. The table came from immunoSEQ multiplex PCR; TCRdb's copy has only in-frame clones and leaves some out. Of about 120,000 clones listed, roughly 78% are singletons. The CDR3 contains 14 residues. Germline V gives CDR1 LGHNA, CDR2 YNFKEQ. The J segment lost 4 bases and the V segment lost 8 bases, leaving 9 bases of the junction unmatched. This TCR was recovered from a man aged 25-45 years in good health and CMV-seropositive. The specimen sequenced was PBMCs. The chain recombines TRBV4-2 with TRBJ2-3; 7 bases are a match to TRBD2. The CDR3 coding sequence is TGTGCCAGCGGATGGGAGGGCGGTGCAGATACGCAGTATTTT. Translation gives CASGWEGGADTQYF.